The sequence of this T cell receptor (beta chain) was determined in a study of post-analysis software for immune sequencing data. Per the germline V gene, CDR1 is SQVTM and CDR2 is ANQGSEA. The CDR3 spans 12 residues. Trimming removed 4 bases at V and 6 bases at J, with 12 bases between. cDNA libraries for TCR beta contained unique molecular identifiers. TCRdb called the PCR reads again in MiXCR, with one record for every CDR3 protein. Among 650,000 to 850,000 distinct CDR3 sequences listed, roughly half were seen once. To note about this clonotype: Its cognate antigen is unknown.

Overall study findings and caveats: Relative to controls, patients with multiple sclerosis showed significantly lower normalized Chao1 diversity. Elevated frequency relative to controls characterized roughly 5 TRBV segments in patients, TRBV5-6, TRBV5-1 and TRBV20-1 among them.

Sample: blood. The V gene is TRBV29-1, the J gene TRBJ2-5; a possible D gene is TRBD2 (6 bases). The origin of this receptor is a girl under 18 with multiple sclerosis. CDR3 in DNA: TGCAGCGTTGTCGGCGGGGTGCAGACCCAGTACTTC. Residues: CSVVGGVQTQYF.